The sequence of this TCR beta chain was determined in a study of CD8 T cells in ankylosing spondylitis. Study conclusions and caveats: According to the report, clones linked to the disease were significantly enriched in matched synovial fluid samples taken from ankylosing spondylitis patients. Relatively scarce in peripheral blood, disease-linked clones were CD8+. About 8 highly homologous variants made up a TCR beta motif, and this motif appeared characteristic of ankylosing spondylitis blood. Previously reported in reactive arthritis synovial fluid and blood were some of the motif variants.

A word on this clonotype: Antigen: not known.

It was by quantitative 5'-RACE with molecular barcodes that TCR beta libraries were made. TCRdb re-derived calls from the 5' RACE reads in MiXCR, one entry per CDR3 protein. Of about 330,000 distinct CDR3 sequences listed, around 7.6% are singletons. The specimen was blood, either unsorted or a sorted T cell fraction (not recorded which). The source of this sequence is a male donor with ankylosing spondylitis.

The CDR3 here is CASSPVLAGGPREQYF. CDR3 nucleotides: TGTGCCAGCAGCCCAGTACTAGCGGGAGGGCCGAGAGAGCAGTACTTC. The chain recombines TRBV7-9 with TRBJ2-7; 13 bases are shared with TRBD2. The germline gives CDR1 SEHNR, CDR2 FQNEAQ (reference sequence). V was pared by 5 bases and J by 7 bases, with 11 bases of the junction left unmatched. The CDR3 is 16 amino acids.